This entry lists 15 T cell receptor beta chains sequenced from one sample in a study of blood T cell repertoires in COVID-19. Repertoires were generated with immunoSEQ multiplex PCR, while TCRdb's copy carries only in-frame clones and drops some. The sample holds fewer than 500,000 clones, about 85% seen once. The sequencing sample was made of PBMCs or T cells enriched from blood (not recorded which). These receptors all come from a woman aged 18-29 years with acute COVID-19.

CDR3 region: CASSPAVGRAYNSPLHF. CDR3 nucleotide sequence: TGTGCCAGCAGCCCAGCGGTCGGAAGAGCCTATAATTCACCCCTCCACTTT. The chain employs TRBV7-9 and TRBJ1-6; the D is unclear. Germline-derived CDR1 and CDR2 are SEHNR and FQNEAQ (reference sequence). This CDR3 region has 17 residues. With 5 bases removed from V and 2 bases from J, the gap between germline ends came to 16 bases. The complete variable domain, with remaining parts taken from reference TRBV7-9 and TRBJ1-6, reads DTGVSQNPRHKITKRGQNVTFRCDPISEHNRLYWYRQTLGQGPEFLTYFQNEAQLEKSRLLSDRFSAERPKGSFSTLEIQRTEQGDSAMYLCASSPAVGRAYNSPLHFGNGTRLTVT.

This chain joins TRBV6-1 and TRBJ2-5, with TRBD2 identical over 9 bases. The CDR3 contains 16 residues. The ends lost 4 bases at V and 5 bases at J; junction bases unmatched: 11. Germline CDR1 is MNHNS and CDR2 is SASEGT. This CDR3 reads CASSGDLAGVAETQYF. In DNA form, the CDR3 reads TGTGCCAGCAGTGGAGACTTAGCGGGAGTCGCTGAGACCCAGTACTTC.

V and J are TRBV11-3 and TRBJ2-1; TRBD1 agrees at 8 bases. Per the germline V gene, CDR1 is SGHNT and CDR2 is YENEEA. With V trimmed by 3 bases and J by 2 bases, 3 bases remained unmatched. The CDR3 is 15 amino acids. In DNA form, the CDR3 reads TGTGCCAGCAGCTTTGACAGGGGTCCCTACAATGAGCAGTTCTTC. It codes for CASSFDRGPYNEQFF.

The chain recombines TRBV6-5 with TRBJ2-3; 10 positions match TRBD2. Germline V lookup: CDR1 MNHEY, CDR2 SVGAGI. The length of the CDR3 is 14 residues. Trimming took 5 bases from V and 7 from J; bases not matched to a gene: 6. In nucleotides, the CDR3 is TGTGCCAGCAGTACCGGGACTAGCGAAAATACGCAGTATTTT. Translating it yields CASSTGTSENTQYF.

The V gene is TRBV20-1, the J gene TRBJ1-2; D perhaps matches TRBD1 (5 bases). Germline loops: CDR1 DFQATT, CDR2 SNEGSKA (reference sequence). Between the trimmed V and J ends, which lost 2 bases and 8 bases, there was a span of 9 bases. This CDR3 is 11 amino acids long. CDR3 nucleotides: TGCAGTGCTAGAATAGGGGCCGGCTACACCTTC. It codes for CSARIGAGYTF.

This clone was counted a single time. The chain is built from TRBV15 and TRBJ1-2; D is uncertain. Between the trimmed V and J ends, which lost 1 base and 2 bases, there was a span of 8 bases. Germline lookup yields CDR1 LNHNV and CDR2 YYDKDF (reference sequence). The length of the CDR3 is 14 residues. DNA of the CDR3: TGTGCCACCAGCAGAGGCGGGATCAACTATGGCTACACCTTC. Translation gives CATSRGGINYGYTF.

The chain links TRBV11-2 to TRBJ1-1, with a tentative D call TRBD1 (5 bases). V lost 5 bases and J lost 0, with 10 bases in between. Germline-derived CDR1 and CDR2 are SGHAT and FQNNGV. There are 14 residues in the CDR3. DNA for the CDR3: TGTGCCAGCAGCCATAAAGGGGTGAACACTGAAGCTTTCTTT. Translating it yields CASSHKGVNTEAFF.

The gene calls are TRBV19 and TRBJ2-3, with 7 bases that match TRBD2. V lost 2 bases and J lost 1; bases outside the gene matches: 12. This CDR3 region has 18 residues. CDR1 is LNHDA and CDR2 is SQIVND in the germline V gene (reference sequence). CDR3 protein: CASSISVSGHPRTDTQYF. As DNA, the CDR3 is TGTGCCAGTAGTATATCCGTTAGCGGGCACCCTCGCACAGATACGCAGTATTTT. The full variable domain, completed using reference TRBV19 and TRBJ2-3, is DGGITQSPKYLFRKEGQNVTLSCEQNLNHDAMYWYRQDPGQGLRLIYYSQIVNDFQKGDIAEGYSVSREKKESFPLTVTSAQKNPTAFYLCASSISVSGHPRTDTQYFGPGTRLTVL.

The chain employs TRBV28 and TRBJ1-5; a weak D match, TRBD1 (6 bases). The CDR3 covers 13 residues. Germline V gene lookup returns CDR1 MDHEN and CDR2 SYDVKM. V shed 6 bases and J shed 6 bases, with 12 bases lying between them. The CDR3 here is CASSRDIGQPQHF. Here the CDR3 DNA reads TGTGCCAGCAGCCGGGACATAGGTCAGCCCCAGCATTTT.

The chain joins TRBV6-5 to TRBJ2-7, with 7 nucleotides matching TRBD1. V trimming: 2 bases; J trimming: 0 bases; junction bases outside the gene matches: 4. This CDR3 contains 15 residues. Germline assignment: CDR1 MNHEY and CDR2 SVGAGI. CDR3 in DNA: TGTGCCAGCAGTTACAGGGGGCAGAGCTCCTACGAGCAGTACTTC. Its translation is CASSYRGQSSYEQYF.

This sequence joins TRBV28 and TRBJ1-1; maybe TRBD1 (5 bases). The CDR3 sequence is 13 residues long. Germline CDR1 reads MDHEN; CDR2 reads SYDVKM. Trimming cost V 6 bases and J 6 bases, with 14 bases left between them. In DNA, the CDR3 is TGTGCCAGCAGACCCCGACAGCGGGCTGAAGCTTTCTTT. Translation: CASRPRQRAEAFF.

The chain uses TRBV7-9 and TRBJ1-6, with 9 bases identical to TRBD1. This CDR3 is 15 amino acids long. Per the germline V gene, CDR1 is SEHNR and CDR2 is FQNEAQ (reference sequence). Trimming cost V 10 bases and J 0 bases; bases outside gene matches: 4. Here the CDR3 reads CATGTGSSYNSPLHF. CDR3 coding DNA: TGTGCCACTGGGACAGGGAGCTCCTATAATTCACCCCTCCACTTT.

Comment on this clone: A junction end diverges from the germline sequence, so it may reflect a read error. CDR3 DNA sequence: TGTGCCAGCAGCAGAGGGGGCGTATTAGCCTATGAGCAGTACTTC. Translating gives CASSRGGVLAYEQYF. The rearrangement joins TRBV7-2 to TRBJ2-7; 7 bases agree with TRBD1. The CDR3 has 15 amino acids. Germline V CDR1 and CDR2: SGHTA, FQGNSA. Drawing the rest from reference TRBV7-2 and TRBJ2-7, the complete variable domain is GAGVSQSPSNKVTEKGKDVELRCDPISGHTALYWYRQSLGQGLEFLIYFQGNSAPDKSGLPSDRFSAERTGGSVSTLTIQRTQQEDSAVYLCASSRGGVLAYEQYFGPGTRLTVT.

V usage is TRBV12-3 or TRBV12-4 and J usage is TRBJ2-2; D not certain. The CDR3 length is 13 residues. The V end was cut by 5 bases, the J end by 8 bases, with 12 bases between. The CDR3 nucleotides read TGTGCCAGCAGTCCCCGAGAGTCAGGGGAGCTGTTTTTT. Its protein product is CASSPRESGELFF.

This clone was recorded only once. The genes are TRBV29-1 and TRBJ1-5; tentative D call: TRBD1 (5 bases). V lost 4 bases to trimming and J lost 0 bases, with 13 bases between them. In germline, CDR1 is SQVTM, CDR2 ANQGSEA. The CDR3 extends over 15 amino acids. CDR3: CSVAGGLYSNQPQHF. CDR3 nucleotides: TGCAGCGTTGCGGGGGGTCTTTATAGCAATCAGCCCCAGCATTTT. Drawing the rest from reference TRBV29-1 and TRBJ1-5, the complete variable domain is SAVISQKPSRDICQRGTSLTIQCQVDSQVTMMFWYRQQPGQSLTLIATANQGSEATYESGFVIDKFPISRPNLTFSTLTVSNMSPEDSSIYLCSVAGGLYSNQPQHFGDGTRLSIL.